What follows are 20 T cell receptor beta chains derived from one specimen sequenced in a study of CD8 T cells in ankylosing spondylitis (dated by TCRdb to 2016 to 2017). Library preparation was by 5' RACE. These reads were obtained on an Illumina HiSeq 2500. TCRdb passed the public sequencing reads through fastp at Q25 and MiXCR, retaining productive beta sequences. Rows with one shared CDR3 protein collapse into an entry with the most common genes and DNA. The sample has about 250,000 distinct CDR3 sequences on record, 10% of them singletons. The ten largest account for 2.5% to 3% of the sample. Sequencing was carried out using blood, either unsorted or a sorted T cell fraction (not recorded which). These receptors originate from a male donor with ankylosing spondylitis or in good health (not recorded which).

In this sample, this clonotype turned up many times. J is TRBJ2-1 and V is TRBV5-1, with 7 bases fitting TRBD2. In germline, CDR1 is SGHRS, CDR2 YFSETQ. The V segment lost 1 base and the J segment 0 bases; nucleotides outside the gene matches: 4. CDR3 length: 16 residues. CDR3 coding DNA: TGCGCCAGCAGCTTGTTAGCGGGTAGCTCCTACAATGAGCAGTTCTTC. Its protein product is CASSLLAGSSYNEQFF.

This clonotype was found many times. The J gene is TRBJ2-7, the V gene TRBV11-2, with TRBD2 identical over 8 bases. Germline V gives CDR1 SGHAT, CDR2 FQNNGV. The CDR3 has 15 residues. V lost 2 bases to trimming and J lost 2 bases; unmatched junction nucleotides: 5. Here the CDR3 DNA reads TGTGCCAGCAGCTTACTTCGGGGGGGACCCTACGAGCAGTACTTC. Translated: CASSLLRGGPYEQYF.

The chain carries TRBV20-1 and TRBJ1-2, with 11 bases fitting TRBD1. The CDR3 has 13 residues. J lost 7 bases, V lost 5 bases, and 6 bases had no gene match. Germline V gives CDR1 DFQATT, CDR2 SNEGSKA (reference sequence). The CDR3 protein is CSAYRDRGGGYTF. DNA of the CDR3: TGCAGTGCTTACCGGGACAGGGGGGGTGGCTACACCTTC.

At least ten counts were recorded for this clonotype. V is TRBV7-2 and J is TRBJ2-3; 8 bases align to TRBD2. Trimming cost V 2 bases and J 5 bases; bases outside gene matches: 9. The CDR3 runs 16 residues. Germline V gene data show CDR1 as SGHTA and CDR2 as FQGNSA. In DNA form, the CDR3 reads TGTGCCAGCAGCTTAAATCCGGGGGGGCGGGGAGATACGCAGTATTTT. The encoded protein is CASSLNPGGRGDTQYF.

At least ten counts were recorded for this clonotype. The chain uses TRBV4-1 and TRBJ2-3; D remains unclear. The CDR3 is made up of 15 amino acids. The V end lost 0 bases, the J end lost 2 bases, and 9 bases lay between the germline ends. Germline V gives CDR1 MGHRA, CDR2 YSYEKL. DNA for the CDR3: TGCGCCAGCAGCCAAGACCAGACTTCCACAGATACGCAGTATTTT. This sequence encodes CASSQDQTSTDTQYF.

This clonotype appeared many times. This rearrangement joins TRBV20-1 to TRBJ2-1; D is unclear. CDR1 and CDR2 (germline): DFQATT, SNEGSKA (reference sequence). This CDR3 contains 12 residues. V lost 3 bases and J 8 bases, leaving 11 bases between the germline ends. The CDR3 DNA is TGCAGTGCTAGGTCTCTCTCCCATGAGCAGTTCTTC. Translation gives CSARSLSHEQFF.

This clonotype occurred many times. The V gene is TRBV6-5, the J gene TRBJ2-4; a possible D gene is TRBD1 (5 bases). Germline-derived CDR1 and CDR2 are MNHEY and SVGAGI. This CDR3 has 16 residues. V was trimmed by 3 bases and J by 0 bases, leaving 12 bases between them. CDR3 DNA sequence: TGTGCCAGCAGTTATAGTCAGGGATTAGCCAAAAACATTCAGTACTTC. It is translated as CASSYSQGLAKNIQYF.

Regarding this clonotype: A single base separates this from a much larger clone, so it may be a read error. The J gene is TRBJ2-2, the V gene TRBV11-2; D may be TRBD2 (7 bases). Looked up from germline, CDR1 is SGHAT and CDR2 is FQNNGV. The CDR3 has 18 amino acids. For the CDR3, the DNA is TGTGCCAACAGCTTTGGGGGCCCGGGACTATCGAACACCGGGGAGCTGTTTTTT. Translation gives CANSFGGPGLSNTGELFF.

This clonotype was seen many times. V usage is TRBV18 and J usage is TRBJ1-6, with D possibly TRBD1 on 6 matching bases. This CDR3 comprises 15 residues. Trimming took 6 bases from V and 7 from J, leaving 16 bases between them. The germline V gene has CDR1 KGHSH and CDR2 LQKENI. DNA for the CDR3: TGTGCCAGCTCCCGAGACAGGCCGGTCAATTCACCCCTCCACTTT. It specifies CASSRDRPVNSPLHF.

This clonotype was counted at least ten times. This chain links TRBV6-2 or TRBV6-3 with TRBJ1-2; 7 bases agree with TRBD1. The CDR3 is 13 residues long. Germline CDR1 is MNHEY and CDR2 is SVGEGT. The junction had 10 bases not matched to a gene; V was cut back by 10 bases and J by 5 bases. The CDR3 nucleotides read TGTGCCACCGCTCCAGGGGGGGCGTATGGCTACACCTTC. Translating it yields CATAPGGAYGYTF.

At least ten counts were recorded for this clonotype. The chain recombines TRBV20-1 with TRBJ2-1; 11 bases line up with TRBD1. CDR3 length: 15 amino acids. Losses at the gene ends were 4 bases for V and 9 bases for J; bases not matched to a gene: 11. Germline assignment: CDR1 DFQATT and CDR2 SNEGSKA (reference sequence). CDR3 loop: CSAITGTGGLSEQFF. CDR3 coding DNA: TGCAGTGCTATCACCGGGACAGGGGGTTTGAGTGAGCAGTTCTTC.

This clonotype was counted ten times or more. The chain combines TRBV2 with TRBJ1-2; TRBD1 matches 10 bases. The V gene's germline CDR1 is SNHLY and CDR2 FYNNEI. Germline trimming cut 8 bases from V and 8 bases from J; bases unmatched to any gene: 14. The CDR3 runs 15 residues. The DNA of the CDR3 is TGTGCCAGCGTTGCCGGGACAGGGGAACTGGGGGGCTACACCTTC. It encodes CASVAGTGELGGYTF.

This clonotype was seen at least ten times. This chain uses TRBV3-1 with TRBJ2-3; TRBD1 or TRBD2 may be the D gene (5 bases each). CDR1 LGHDT and CDR2 YNNKEL come from the germline V gene (reference sequence). Trimming removed 4 bases from V and 1 base from J, with 9 bases in between. The CDR3 is made up of 14 amino acids. The CDR3 reads CASSLRDGTDTQYF. The CDR3 bases are TGTGCCAGCAGCCTACGGGACGGCACAGATACGCAGTATTTT.

The table lists this clonotype with many counts. The chain has TRBV10-3 and TRBJ1-2; possibly TRBD1 for D (6 bases). In germline, CDR1 is ENHRY, CDR2 SYGVKD. CDR3 length equals 15 residues. The V end lost 0 bases, the J end lost 7 bases, and 15 bases lay between the germline ends. This chain's CDR3 is CAISESQGPSRGYTF. DNA for the CDR3: TGTGCCATCAGTGAGTCTCAGGGGCCGTCGCGTGGCTACACCTTC.

Ten or more counts support this clonotype. DNA for the CDR3: TGCAGCGCTCCGACAGGGGGCTATGGCTACACCTTC. Translation: CSAPTGGYGYTF. J is TRBJ1-2 and V is TRBV29-1, with 9 bases aligning to TRBD1. The CDR3 spans 12 residues. Germline values: CDR1 SQVTM, CDR2 ANQGSEA. The V and J ends lost 7 bases and 4 bases, in that order; junction bases with no gene match: 4.

The CDR3 loop is CASSYSAGPPNNEQFF. CDR3 nucleotide sequence: TGTGCCAGCAGTTACTCGGCAGGGCCTCCAAACAATGAGCAGTTCTTC. The chain recombines TRBV6-2 or TRBV6-3 with TRBJ2-1, with a weak D call TRBD1 (5 bases). The CDR3 loop spans 16 amino acids. V was shortened by 0 bases and J by 5 bases, with 14 bases between the two germline ends. The V gene's germline CDR1 is MNHEY and CDR2 SVGEGT.

This clonotype was seen many times. The chain combines TRBV7-2 with TRBJ1-1; 7 nucleotides match TRBD1. The CDR3 spans 15 residues. Germline lookup yields CDR1 SGHTA and CDR2 FQGNSA. The junction had 6 bases not matched to a gene; V was cut back by 5 bases and J by 0 bases. CDR3 DNA sequence: TGTGCCAGCAGCCCCTCAGGGGGAATGAACACTGAAGCTTTCTTT. This codes for CASSPSGGMNTEAFF.

This clonotype was seen a handful of times. This chain links TRBV10-3 with TRBJ1-5; 8 bases match TRBD1. CDR3 length: 16 residues. Germline CDR1 and CDR2: ENHRY and SYGVKD. The V segment lost 7 bases and the J segment 3 bases; nucleotides outside the gene matches: 11. The CDR3 reads CAITPPDRALNQPQHF. CDR3 nucleotide sequence: TGTGCCATCACCCCGCCGGACAGGGCCCTCAATCAGCCCCAGCATTTT.

In this sample, this clonotype turned up many times. The chain carries TRBV20-1 and TRBJ2-4; D may correspond to TRBD1 or TRBD2 (5 bases each). Per the germline V gene, CDR1 is DFQATT and CDR2 is SNEGSKA (reference sequence). This CDR3 contains 17 residues. Deletions cut 3 bases from V and 0 bases from J, with 18 bases between. The CDR3 region is CSASWGGLNIAKNIQYF. The CDR3 nucleotides read TGCAGTGCTAGTTGGGGCGGGTTAAACATAGCCAAAAACATTCAGTACTTC.

This clonotype occurred many times. This chain connects TRBV20-1 to TRBJ2-5, with no clear D. V was cut by 5 bases and J by 0 bases, with 10 bases left in between. Germline V CDR1 and CDR2: DFQATT, SNEGSKA (reference sequence). The CDR3 consists of 13 residues. CDR3 region: CSAVRGYQETQYF. The CDR3 nucleotides are TGCAGTGCTGTGCGCGGTTACCAAGAGACCCAGTACTTC.